This TCR beta chain was documented in a study of T cell responses to AZD1222 COVID-19 vaccine. Study-wide points: Following two doses of AZD1222, Spike-specific TCR breadth and depth rose. Seropositive status at baseline applied to only six AZD1222 recipients. A mostly white British donor set with more females was recruited, and clonal diversity was possibly underestimated.

Clones were read by immunoSEQ multiplex PCR, and TCRdb kept only the in-frame ones, dropping some. The sample yields 140,000 or so clones, around 84% seen once. Concerning this clone: The antigen remains undetermined.

Trimming cost V 8 bases and J 2 bases, with 13 bases left between them. CDR3 length: 13 residues. From germline, CDR1 is SNHLY and CDR2 FYNNEI. V is TRBV2 and J is TRBJ2-7; weak D call: TRBD1 (5 bases). This sample comprised peripheral blood, obtained 28 days after the second AZD1222 dose. This TCR derives from an adult who received the AZD1222 COVID-19 vaccine. CDR3 sequence reads: CASDSRVTYEQYF. The CDR3 DNA is TGTGCCAGCGACAGCCGGGTCACCTACGAGCAGTACTTC. Looking up the rest from reference TRBV2 and TRBJ2-7 gives the full variable domain: EPEVTQTPSHQVTQMGQEVILRCVPISNHLYFYWYRQILGQKVEFLVSFYNNEISEKSEIFDDQFSVERPDGSNFTLKIRSTKLEDSAMYFCASDSRVTYEQYFGPGTRLTVT.